This TCR beta chain is drawn from a study of shared clonotypes between healthy human individuals. Per germline, CDR1 MDHEN and CDR2 SYDVKM. The CDR3 has 12 residues. Trimming cost V 5 bases and J 10 bases, with 14 bases left between them. The table came from immunoSEQ multiplex PCR; TCRdb's copy has only in-frame clones and leaves some out. The table shows about 2.3 million clones, with more than 85% occurring only once. The TCR comes from a man between 18 and 35 years old in good health. Some clones in this sample may be carry-over from other donors' samples. J is TRBJ1-1 and V is TRBV28; TRBD1 might be the D (6 bases). Source material: naive CD4+ T cells from PBMCs. Subset noted: CD45RA+ positively selected. CDR3 sequence: CASSVPGQVAFF. The CDR3 region has the DNA TGTGCCAGCAGTGTACCGGGACAAGTAGCTTTCTTT.